Listed here are 18 T cell receptor beta chains from one sample, sequenced in a study of blood T cell repertoires in COVID-19. The repertoire was sequenced with immunoSEQ multiplex PCR; TCRdb's copy has only in-frame clones and lacks some. The table has some 400,000 clones, about 89% seen once; the top ten hold 1% to 1.5%. Sample: PBMCs or T cells enriched from blood (not recorded which). The receptor source for this set is a man aged 30 to 45 who had recovered from COVID-19.

The V gene is TRBV19, the J gene TRBJ1-1; TRBD1 matches 12 bases. The germline CDR1 and CDR2 sequences are LNHDA and SQIVND (reference sequence). The CDR3 length is 16 residues. The V segment lost 5 bases and the J segment 7 bases; nucleotides outside the gene matches: 11. In DNA, the CDR3 is TGTGCCAGTAGTGCGGGACAGGGGGCCCTCTCACTTGAAGCTTTCTTT. As protein: CASSAGQGALSLEAFF.

This clone was observed a single time. The junction departs from germline at one end; a sequencing error may be responsible. V usage is TRBV7-2 and J usage is TRBJ1-4, with 7 bases aligning to TRBD1. The CDR3 extends over 15 amino acids. CDR1 and CDR2 from the germline V gene are SGHTA and FQGNSA. CDR3: CASTLKTGNFEKLFF. DNA for the CDR3: TGTGCCAGCACCTTAAAGACAGGGAATTTTGAAAAACTGTTTTTT.

This clone was seen a handful of times. V and J are TRBV20-1 and TRBJ1-5, with 7 bases matching TRBD1. The CDR3 loop spans 14 amino acids. Germline V gene lookup returns CDR1 DFQATT and CDR2 SNEGSKA (reference sequence). Losses at the gene ends were 6 bases for V and 4 bases for J; bases not matched to a gene: 9. The CDR3 region is CSASGDRINQPQHF. In DNA, the CDR3 is TGCAGTGCAAGTGGGGACAGAATAAATCAGCCCCAGCATTTT.

This clone was counted between two and nine times. This rearrangement joins TRBV7-2 to TRBJ2-2; TRBD1 matches at 10 bases. Per the germline V gene, CDR1 is SGHTA and CDR2 is FQGNSA. The V gene end was trimmed by 5 bases and the J gene end by 5 bases; junction bases not matched to a gene: 8. The CDR3 is 16 amino acids. Here the CDR3 DNA reads TGTGCCAGCAGCCCCAGACAGGGGGCAGTTACCGGGGAGCTGTTTTTT. Translation: CASSPRQGAVTGELFF. Looking up the rest from reference TRBV7-2 and TRBJ2-2 gives the full variable domain: GAGVSQSPSNKVTEKGKDVELRCDPISGHTALYWYRQSLGQGLEFLIYFQGNSAPDKSGLPSDRFSAERTGGSVSTLTIQRTQQEDSAVYLCASSPRQGAVTGELFFGEGSRLTVL.

The gene calls are TRBV5-1 and TRBJ2-2; TRBD2 matches at 9 bases. V dropped 10 bases and J dropped 1; count of bases not matched to a gene: 2. Germline loops: CDR1 SGHRS, CDR2 YFSETQ. This CDR3 contains 13 residues. The CDR3 here is CAASGENTGELFF. The CDR3 DNA reads TGCGCCGCTAGCGGGGAGAACACCGGGGAGCTGTTTTTT. The full variable domain, rest sourced from reference TRBV5-1 and TRBJ2-2, is KAGVTQTPRYLIKTRGQQVTLSCSPISGHRSVSWYQQTPGQGLQFLFEYFSETQRNKGNFPGRFSGRQFSNSRSEMNVSTLELGDSALYLCAASGENTGELFFGEGSRLTVL.

The chain carries TRBV29-1 and TRBJ2-1; D uncertain. Germline CDR1 and CDR2: SQVTM and ANQGSEA. The CDR3 has 11 residues. V shed 4 bases and J shed 7 bases, with 8 bases lying between them. The CDR3 sequence: CSVVLRNEQFF. The CDR3 DNA is TGCAGCGTTGTCCTTCGGAATGAGCAGTTCTTC.

This clone was observed a few times. This rearrangement joins TRBV7-2 to TRBJ2-1, with 8 bases fitting TRBD2. With 3 bases clipped from V and 10 bases from J, the junction kept 8 bases outside the gene matches. This CDR3 has 14 residues. CDR1 is SGHTA, CDR2 FQGNSA, per germline. The CDR3 coding sequence is TGTGCCAGCAGCTTTAGCGGGGCACTAGGAGAGCAGTTCTTC. Its protein is CASSFSGALGEQFF.

The genes are TRBV4-1 and TRBJ2-2; 9 bases are a match to TRBD1. This CDR3 spans 16 amino acids. Germline V gives CDR1 MGHRA, CDR2 YSYEKL. The ends lost 0 bases at V and 5 bases at J; junction bases unmatched: 4. CDR3 DNA: TGCGCCAGCAGCCAAGATAGCGGACAGGGGACCGGGGAGCTGTTTTTT. It specifies CASSQDSGQGTGELFF.

This clone was recorded once. At the DNA level, this CDR3 is encoded by other sequences in the same sample as well. This rearrangement joins TRBV11-2 to TRBJ1-1; D is perhaps TRBD1 (6 bases). Germline values: CDR1 SGHAT, CDR2 FQNNGV. The V end lost 5 bases, the J end lost 1 base, and 11 bases lay between the germline ends. The CDR3 extends over 14 amino acids. The CDR3 region has the DNA TGTGCCAGCAGCCCACAGGGCGGGAACACTGAAGCTTTCTTT. This gives the protein CASSPQGGNTEAFF.

The genes are TRBV24-1 and TRBJ2-4; D is undetermined. Per the germline V gene, CDR1 is KGHDR and CDR2 is SFDVKD. This CDR3 has 14 amino acids. The V end lost 3 bases, the J end lost 8 bases, and 13 bases lay between the germline ends. DNA for the CDR3: TGTGCCACCAGTGATAACGGAGATCGCGACATTCAGTACTTC. Translated: CATSDNGDRDIQYF.

The chain links TRBV4-1 to TRBJ2-7, with 7 bases that match TRBD1. Germline V lookup: CDR1 MGHRA, CDR2 YSYEKL. This CDR3 contains 13 residues. V shed 5 bases and J 6 bases; nucleotides not matched to a gene: 7. The DNA for the CDR3 is TGCGCCAGCAGCGGACGAACAGGGGTCGAGCAGTACTTC. Translation gives CASSGRTGVEQYF.

This clone was observed a single time. The chain joins TRBV19 to TRBJ2-7, with D possibly matching TRBD1 (5 bases). This CDR3 has 17 amino acids. Germline V gene lookup returns CDR1 LNHDA and CDR2 SQIVND (reference sequence). The V and J ends lost 2 bases and 5 bases respectively, with 22 bases between them. The CDR3 reads CASSIPQGIASVHEQYF. The CDR3 coding sequence is TGTGCCAGTAGTATACCCCAGGGAATAGCAAGCGTACACGAGCAGTACTTC.

The V call is TRBV27, the J call TRBJ1-2; a weak D match, TRBD1 (6 bases). The V end lost 3 bases, the J end lost 7 bases, and 12 bases lay between the germline ends. This CDR3 region has 13 residues. In germline, CDR1 is MNHEY, CDR2 SMNVEV (reference sequence). CDR3 loop: CASSLGAGTGYTF. CDR3 DNA sequence: TGTGCCAGCAGTTTGGGGGCAGGGACTGGCTACACCTTC.

The chain links TRBV20-1 to TRBJ1-2; no clear D gene. Germline CDR1 and CDR2: DFQATT and SNEGSKA (reference sequence). CDR3 length equals 14 residues. V shed 3 bases and J shed 5 bases, with 16 bases lying between them. This chain's CDR3 is CSASAGLGVYGYTF. Written as DNA, the CDR3 is TGCAGTGCTAGTGCGGGGTTAGGAGTTTATGGCTACACCTTC.

The CDR3 DNA sequence: TGCGCCAGGGAGGTACTATACAGTCCCGGGGAGACCCAGTACTTC. Its protein is CAREVLYSPGETQYF. This sequence joins TRBV23-1 and TRBJ2-5; D is perhaps TRBD2 (5 bases). TRBV23-1 is an ORF, with its function uncertain. The CDR3 runs to 15 residues. V was trimmed by 9 bases and J by 5 bases, leaving 22 bases between them.

This sequence joins TRBV5-1 and TRBJ2-7; 11 nucleotides agree with TRBD1. Trimming took 7 bases from V and 4 from J; bases not matched to a gene: 7. Per germline, CDR1 SGHRS and CDR2 YFSETQ. The CDR3 sequence is 14 residues long. The DNA of the CDR3 is TGCGCCAGCGCCCGGACAGGGGGCCATTACGAGCAGTACTTC. Translation gives CASARTGGHYEQYF.

The CDR3 protein is CASSRQGGSPLHF. For the CDR3, the DNA is TGTGCCAGCAGTCGACAGGGCGGTTCACCCCTCCACTTT. The V gene is TRBV7-2, the J gene TRBJ1-6; 7 bases are a match to TRBD1. Germline V CDR1 and CDR2: SGHTA, FQGNSA. After removal of 6 bases from V and 9 bases from J, the junction contained 5 bases not matched to a gene. The CDR3 consists of 13 residues.

J is TRBJ2-3 and V is TRBV7-8; possibly TRBD1 for D (5 bases). The germline V gene encodes CDR1 SGHVS and CDR2 FQNEAQ. Trimming shortened V by 4 bases and J by 0 bases, and 8 bases separated the two germline ends. The CDR3 sequence is 14 residues long. The CDR3 sequence is CASSWQGSTDTQYF. The CDR3, as DNA: TGTGCCAGCAGCTGGCAGGGTAGCACAGATACGCAGTATTTT.